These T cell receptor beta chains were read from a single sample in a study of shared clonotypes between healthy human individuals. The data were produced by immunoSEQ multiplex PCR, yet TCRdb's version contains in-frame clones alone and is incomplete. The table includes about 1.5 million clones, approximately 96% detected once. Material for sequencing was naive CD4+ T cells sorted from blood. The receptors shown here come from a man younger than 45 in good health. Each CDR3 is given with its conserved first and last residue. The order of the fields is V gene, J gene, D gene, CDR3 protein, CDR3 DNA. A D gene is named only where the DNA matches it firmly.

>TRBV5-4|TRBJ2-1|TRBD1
CASSQRRTGAYNEQFF
TGTGCCAGCAGTCAAAGACGGACAGGGGCTTACAATGAGCAGTTCTTC
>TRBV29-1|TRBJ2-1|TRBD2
CSVLDWAGEKYNEQFF
TGCAGCGTCCTAGATTGGGCGGGAGAAAAGTACAATGAGCAGTTCTTC
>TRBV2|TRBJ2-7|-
CASLYRGPSIGRSYEQYF
TGTGCCTCCCTGTACCGGGGCCCGAGCATTGGACGCTCCTACGAGCAGTACTTC
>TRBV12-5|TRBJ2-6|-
CASGPRGSRIAAESGANVLTF
TGTGCTAGTGGTCCCCGGGGGTCCAGGATAGCGGCAGAATCTGGGGCCAACGTCCTGACTTTC
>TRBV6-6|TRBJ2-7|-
CASSNQGFDEQYF
TGTGCCAGCAGTAACCAGGGCTTCGACGAGCAGTACTTC
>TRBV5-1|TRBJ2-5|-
CASAPLGQETQYF
TGCGCCAGCGCCCCCCTCGGGCAAGAGACCCAGTACTTC
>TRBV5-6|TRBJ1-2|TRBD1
CASSYRDRVNYGYTF
TGTGCCAGCAGTTACCGGGACAGGGTTAACTATGGCTACACCTTC
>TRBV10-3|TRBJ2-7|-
CAISESAATSSYEQYF
TGTGCCATCAGTGAGTCGGCAGCCACCTCCTCCTACGAGCAGTACTTC
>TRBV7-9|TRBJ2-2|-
CASSLLSFGELFF
TGTGCCAGCAGCCTATTATCGTTCGGGGAGCTGTTTTTT
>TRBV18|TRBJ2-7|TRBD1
CASSPGNRGYEQYF
TGTGCCAGCTCACCTGGAAACAGGGGTTACGAGCAGTACTTC
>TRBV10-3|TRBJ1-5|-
CAISESRGNQPQHF
TGTGCCATCAGTGAGTCCCGCGGTAATCAGCCCCAGCATTTT
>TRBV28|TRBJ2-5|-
CASSLWGQETQYF
TGTGCCAGCAGTTTATGGGGGCAAGAGACCCAGTACTTC